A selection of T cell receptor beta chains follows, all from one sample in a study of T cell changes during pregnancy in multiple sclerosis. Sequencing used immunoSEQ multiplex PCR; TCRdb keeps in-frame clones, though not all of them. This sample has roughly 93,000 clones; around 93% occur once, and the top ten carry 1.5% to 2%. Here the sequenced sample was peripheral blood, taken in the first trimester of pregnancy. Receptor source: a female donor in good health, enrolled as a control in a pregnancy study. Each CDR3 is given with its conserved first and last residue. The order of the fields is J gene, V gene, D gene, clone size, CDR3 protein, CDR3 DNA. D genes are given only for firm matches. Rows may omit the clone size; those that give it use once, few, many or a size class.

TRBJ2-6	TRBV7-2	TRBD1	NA	CASSQGQSGANVLTF	TGTGCCAGCAGCCAGGGACAGTCTGGGGCCAACGTCCTGACTTTC
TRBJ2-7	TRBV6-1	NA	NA	CASSAKGSYEQYF	TGTGCCAGCAGCGCGAAGGGGTCTTACGAGCAGTACTTC
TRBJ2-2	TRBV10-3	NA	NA	CACGLTGELFF	TGTGCCTGCGGCCTCACCGGGGAGCTGTTTTTT
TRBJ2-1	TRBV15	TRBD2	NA	CATSRGGGNEQFF	TGTGCCACCAGCAGAGGGGGGGGCAATGAGCAGTTCTTC
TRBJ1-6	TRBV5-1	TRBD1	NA	CASSLGTGRSPLHF	TGCGCCAGCAGCTTGGGGACAGGAAGGTCACCCCTCCACTTT
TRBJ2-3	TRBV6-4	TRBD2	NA	CASSGTSGGSTDTQYF	TGTGCCAGCAGTGGGACTAGCGGGGGCAGCACAGATACGCAGTATTTT
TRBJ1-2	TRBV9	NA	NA	CASSVSGHYGYTF	TGTGCCAGCAGCGTATCAGGGCACTATGGCTACACCTTC
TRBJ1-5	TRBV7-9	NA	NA	CASSLIEGQPQHF	TGTGCCAGCAGCTTAATTGAGGGTCAGCCCCAGCATTTT
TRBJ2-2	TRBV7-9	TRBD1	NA	CASSYRGRGSAGELFF	TGTGCCAGCAGCTACAGGGGGCGAGGGTCCGCCGGGGAGCTGTTTTTT
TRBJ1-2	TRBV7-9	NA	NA	CASSYKEGYTF	TGTGCCAGCAGCTATAAAGAGGGCTACACCTTC
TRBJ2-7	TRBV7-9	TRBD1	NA	CASSPRTGTPSSYEQYF	TGTGCCAGCAGCCCCCGGACAGGTACGCCCAGCTCCTACGAGCAGTACTTC
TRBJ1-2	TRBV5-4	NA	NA	CASSLPAARGYGYTF	TGTGCCAGCAGCTTACCGGCCGCCCGCGGCTATGGCTACACCTTC
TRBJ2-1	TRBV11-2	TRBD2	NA	CASSQGLAGTVQFF	TGTGCCAGCAGCCAAGGACTAGCGGGCACAGTGCAGTTCTTC
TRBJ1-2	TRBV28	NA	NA	CASRSGLSLYGYTF	TGTGCCAGCAGGTCGGGACTTTCCCTTTATGGCTACACCTTC
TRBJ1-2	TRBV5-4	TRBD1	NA	CASSSPTGGNYGYTF	TGTGCCAGCAGCTCCCCGACAGGGGGCAACTATGGCTACACCTTC
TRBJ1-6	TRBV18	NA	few	CASSQQGNSPLHF	TGTGCCAGCTCACAGCAGGGGAATTCACCCCTCCACTTT
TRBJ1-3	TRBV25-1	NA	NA	CASSGTGSGNTIYF	TGTGCCAGCAGTGGAACAGGCTCTGGAAACACCATATATTTT
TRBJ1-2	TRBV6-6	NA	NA	CASSSLGDRYYGYTF	TGTGCCAGCAGTTCCCTTGGCGACAGGTACTATGGCTACACCTTC
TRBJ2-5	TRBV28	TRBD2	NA	CASRRTGGVETQYF	TGTGCCAGCAGGCGGACGGGGGGGGTGGAGACCCAGTACTTC
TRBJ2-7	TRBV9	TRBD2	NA	CASSVAGLAVGEQYF	TGTGCCAGCAGCGTAGCCGGACTAGCGGTTGGTGAGCAGTACTTC
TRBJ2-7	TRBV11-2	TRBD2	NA	CASSLEGTSGAYEQYF	TGTGCCAGCAGCTTAGAAGGGACTAGCGGGGCCTACGAGCAGTACTTC
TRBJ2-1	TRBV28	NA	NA	CASLNYNEQFF	TGTGCCAGCCTTAACTACAATGAGCAGTTCTTC
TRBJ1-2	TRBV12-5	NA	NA	CASGLAQGTHYGYTF	TGTGCTAGTGGTTTGGCACAGGGAACTCACTATGGCTACACCTTC
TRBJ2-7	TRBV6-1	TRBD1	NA	CASSEAWGQGGFYEQYF	TGTGCCAGCAGTGAAGCTTGGGGACAGGGCGGTTTCTACGAGCAGTACTTC
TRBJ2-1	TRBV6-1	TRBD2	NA	CASSARLAGNEQFF	TGTGCCAGCTCTGCAAGACTAGCGGGCAATGAGCAGTTCTTC
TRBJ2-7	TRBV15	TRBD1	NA	CATSRSDRALSYEQYF	TGTGCCACCAGCAGATCTGACAGGGCCCTTTCCTACGAGCAGTACTTC
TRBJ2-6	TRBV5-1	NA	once	CASSFRTRLPRLSMSSGANVLTF	TGCGCCAGCAGCTTCCGGACACGCCTCCCCCGCCTCTCAATGAGCTCTGGGGCCAACGTCCTGACTTTC
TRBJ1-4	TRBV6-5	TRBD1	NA	CASSYSGQRNEKLFF	TGTGCCAGCAGTTACTCGGGACAGCGGAATGAAAAACTGTTTTTT
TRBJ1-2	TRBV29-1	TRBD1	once	CSTRDRANYGYTF	TGCAGCACTCGAGACAGGGCCAACTATGGCTACACCTTC
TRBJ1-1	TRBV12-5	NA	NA	CASGLEAFF	TGTGCTAGTGGCCTTGAAGCTTTCTTT
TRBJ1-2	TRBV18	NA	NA	CASSQGNYGYTF	TGTGCCAGCTCACAGGGGAACTATGGCTACACCTTC
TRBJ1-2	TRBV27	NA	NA	CASKGSEGGYTF	TGTGCCAGCAAAGGGTCCGAGGGAGGCTACACCTTC
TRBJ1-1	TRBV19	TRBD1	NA	CASSFGQGTEAFF	TGTGCCAGTAGTTTTGGACAGGGCACTGAAGCTTTCTTT
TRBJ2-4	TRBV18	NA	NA	CASSRGQTGEGNIQYF	TGTGCCAGCTCCCGAGGTCAGACGGGGGAAGGAAACATTCAGTACTTC
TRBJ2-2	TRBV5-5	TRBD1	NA	CASSAGQGRNTGELFF	TGTGCCAGCAGCGCGGGACAGGGGAGGAACACCGGGGAGCTGTTTTTT
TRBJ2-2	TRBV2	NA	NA	CASSLTGTPNTGELFF	TGTGCCAGCAGTCTGACCGGGACACCGAACACCGGGGAGCTGTTTTTT
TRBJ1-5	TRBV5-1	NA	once	CASSLAPADQPQHF	TGCGCCAGCAGCTTGGCGCCCGCAGATCAGCCCCAGCATTTT
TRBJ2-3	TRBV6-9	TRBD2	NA	CASSHRTSKDTQYF	TGTGCCAGCAGCCATAGGACTAGCAAAGATACGCAGTATTTT
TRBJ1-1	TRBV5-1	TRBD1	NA	CASSSRTGGNTEAFF	TGCGCCAGCAGCTCGAGGACAGGGGGCAACACTGAAGCTTTCTTT
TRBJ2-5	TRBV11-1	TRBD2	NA	CASSYTSGGARGETQYF	TGTGCCAGCAGCTATACTAGCGGGGGGGCCAGAGGGGAGACCCAGTACTTC
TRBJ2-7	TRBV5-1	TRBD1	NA	CASSLGTGQTSYEQYF	TGCGCCAGCAGCTTGGGGACAGGCCAGACCTCCTACGAGCAGTACTTC
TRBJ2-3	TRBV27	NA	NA	CASSSWSSTDTQYF	TGTGCCAGCAGTTCCTGGAGTAGCACAGATACGCAGTATTTT
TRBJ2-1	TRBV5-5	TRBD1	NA	CASSGTGGLEQFF	TGTGCCAGCAGCGGGACAGGGGGCCTCGAGCAGTTCTTC
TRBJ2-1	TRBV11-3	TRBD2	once	CASSLGWRGESGEQFF	TGTGCCAGCAGCTTAGGTTGGCGGGGGGAATCGGGTGAGCAGTTCTTC
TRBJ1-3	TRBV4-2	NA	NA	CASSQGRRGGPSGNTIYF	TGTGCCAGCAGCCAAGGGCGGCGGGGGGGCCCCTCTGGAAACACCATATATTTT